The 27 T cell receptor beta chains below all came from one sample that was sequenced in a study of T cells after yellow fever vaccination (dated by TCRdb to 2018 to 2020). Library creation used 5' RACE. TCRdb lists the instrument as Illumina NovaSeq 6000. TCRdb reanalyzed the raw reads on its own, using fastp at Q25 for trimming and MiXCR for clone calling, and kept in-frame beta chains. For every CDR3 protein sequence, its rows merge into one entry that carries the most common genes and DNA. The sample has about 340,000 distinct CDR3 sequences on record, around an eighth of them singletons. The top ten constitute 2.5% to 4% of the sample. In the paper's terms, the treatment or condition label means: live attenuated yellow fever vaccine strain. The sequenced sample was CD4+ T cells sorted from PBMCs, obtained 15 days after the yellow fever booster vaccination. The receptors stem from a man aged 18-30 years who received the YFV17D yellow fever vaccine.

This clonotype was seen only a few times. This chain joins TRBV4-3 and TRBJ2-3, with D perhaps assigned TRBD1 or TRBD2 (6 bases each). This CDR3 spans 15 amino acids. V was shortened by 1 base and J by 6 bases, with 14 bases between the two germline ends. The V gene's germline CDR1 is LGHNA and CDR2 YSLEER. The chain's CDR3 is CASSQVRGVGDTQYF. Here the CDR3 DNA reads TGCGCCAGCAGCCAAGTTAGGGGGGTGGGGGATACGCAGTATTTT.

This clonotype was detected only a few times. V usage is TRBV11-2 and J usage is TRBJ2-7, with D maybe TRBD2 (6 bases). The CDR3 contains 14 residues. From germline, CDR1 is SGHAT and CDR2 FQNNGV. V dropped 5 bases and J dropped 3 bases, with 14 bases sitting between them. CDR3 amino acids: CASSNRPGGYEQYV. Here the CDR3 DNA reads TGTGCCAGCAGCAATAGACCCGGGGGCTACGAGCAGTACGTC.

This clonotype was detected only a few times. The chain joins TRBV3-1 to TRBJ2-1, with 9 nucleotides matching TRBD2. Germline assignment: CDR1 LGHDT and CDR2 YNNKEL (reference sequence). The CDR3 has 15 amino acids. V trimming: 4 bases; J trimming: 14 bases; junction bases outside the gene matches: 15. The CDR3: CASSRRPQAGGAEFF. The CDR3 DNA follows: TGTGCCAGCAGCCGGAGACCCCAAGCGGGGGGCGCCGAGTTCTTC.

This clonotype was seen more than once but under ten times. The rearrangement joins TRBV29-1 to TRBJ2-1, with D perhaps matching TRBD2 (6 bases). The CDR3 loop spans 16 amino acids. V lost 6 bases, J lost 0 bases, and 18 bases lay in between. Germline V lookup: CDR1 SQVTM, CDR2 ANQGSEA. The CDR3 DNA follows: TGCAGCGTGGACGACCCTGGGACTGCCTCCTACAATGAGCAGTTCTTC. It encodes CSVDDPGTASYNEQFF.

This clonotype was observed a few times. The J gene is TRBJ2-7, the V gene TRBV19; 8 bases line up with TRBD2. J was trimmed by 0 bases and V by 5 bases; bases with no gene match: 9. Germline V CDR1 and CDR2: LNHDA, SQIVND (reference sequence). CDR3 length: 16 residues. The chain's CDR3 is CASSVSRGAASYEQYF. The CDR3 DNA follows: TGTGCCAGTAGTGTCTCGCGGGGGGCGGCCTCCTACGAGCAGTACTTC.

The gene calls are TRBV7-3 and TRBJ2-1; D call uncertain. The CDR3 has 14 amino acids. CDR1 SGHTA and CDR2 FQGTGA come from the germline V gene. Trimming pared 5 bases from V and 4 bases from J, leaving 12 bases between. The CDR3 loop reads CASSPQDGYNEQFF. The CDR3, as DNA: TGTGCCAGCAGCCCCCAGGACGGATACAATGAGCAGTTCTTC.

This clonotype showed up just a few times. The chain couples TRBV4-1 to TRBJ1-1, with TRBD1 matching over 9 bases. J lost 6 bases, V lost 6 bases, and 14 bases had no gene match. This CDR3 comprises 16 residues. CDR1 MGHRA and CDR2 YSYEKL come from the germline V gene. The chain's CDR3 is CASRGGTGPYNAEAFF. CDR3 DNA sequence: TGCGCCAGCAGGGGCGGGACAGGGCCTTACAATGCTGAAGCTTTCTTT.

The chain combines TRBV28 with TRBJ2-7; the match to TRBD2 covers 8 bases. There are 15 residues in the CDR3. Germline CDR1 and CDR2: MDHEN and SYDVKM. Trimming at V came to 6 bases and at J to 3 bases, leaving 10 bases not matched to a gene. The CDR3 here is CASRALGAGDYEQYV. The CDR3 coding sequence is TGTGCCAGCAGGGCCCTGGGAGCGGGGGACTACGAGCAGTACGTC.

This clonotype was observed a few times. The CDR3 sequence is CASSRYRADTGELFF. The CDR3 DNA reads TGTGCCAGCAGCCGATACAGGGCGGACACCGGGGAGCTGTTTTTT. The rearrangement joins TRBV7-2 to TRBJ2-2; possibly TRBD1 for D (6 bases). Deletions cut 5 bases from V and 3 bases from J, with 13 bases between. Germline CDR1 and CDR2: SGHTA and FQGNSA. The CDR3 length is 15 residues.

The CDR3 nucleotides read TGTGCCAGCACTCCCGGGGGGCGCCCTTACGAGCAGTACTTC. This encodes CASTPGGRPYEQYF. The rearrangement joins TRBV7-6 to TRBJ2-7; D possibly corresponds to TRBD2 (7 bases). Trimming shortened V by 7 bases and J by 4 bases, and 17 bases separated the two germline ends. Germline V gene sequence: CDR1 SGHVS, CDR2 FNYEAQ. This CDR3 spans 14 amino acids. The full variable domain, rest sourced from reference TRBV7-6 and TRBJ2-7, is GAGVSQSPRYKVTKRGQDVALRCDPISGHVSLYWYRQALGQGPEFLTYFNYEAQQDKSGLPNDRFSAERPEGSISTLTIQRTEQRDSAMYRCASTPGGRPYEQYFGPGTRLTVT.

This clonotype was counted ten times or more. This sequence joins TRBV24-1 and TRBJ2-1, with 8 nucleotides matching TRBD2. Per germline, CDR1 KGHDR and CDR2 SFDVKD. Trimming took 1 base from V and 3 from J; bases not matched to a gene: 4. The CDR3 covers 16 residues. CDR3 in DNA: TGTGCCACCAGTGATTTCGGGGGGGCAGGCTACAATGAGCAGTTCTTC. It translates to CATSDFGGAGYNEQFF.

This clonotype has a handful of counts. The V call is TRBV7-3, the J call TRBJ2-3; weak D call: TRBD2 (6 bases). This CDR3 contains 14 residues. V dropped 4 bases and J dropped 0 bases, with 8 bases sitting between them. Germline-derived CDR1 and CDR2 are SGHTA and FQGTGA. CDR3 nucleotides: TGTGCCAGCAGCTACGGGGGTAGCACAGATACGCAGTATTTT. Encoded protein: CASSYGGSTDTQYF. The variable domain in full, with the rest retrieved from reference TRBV7-3 and TRBJ2-3, is GAGVSQTPSNKVTEKGKYVELRCDPISGHTALYWYRQSLGQGPEFLIYFQGTGAADDSGLPNDRFFAVRPEGSVSTLKIQRTERGDSAVYLCASSYGGSTDTQYFGPGTRLTVL.

This clonotype was recorded a few times. This sequence joins TRBV20-1 and TRBJ2-3; D remains ambiguous. The CDR3 totals 12 residues. V was trimmed by 3 bases and J by 2 bases, leaving 6 bases between them. CDR1 DFQATT and CDR2 SNEGSKA come from the germline V gene (reference sequence). For the CDR3, the DNA is TGCAGTGCTAGTCAATCCACAGATACGCAGTATTTT. Translating gives CSASQSTDTQYF.

The gene calls are TRBV9 and TRBJ2-1; D may be TRBD2 (5 bases). The V end lost 3 bases, the J end lost 7 bases, and 14 bases lay between the germline ends. Germline assignment: CDR1 SGDLS and CDR2 YYNGEE. The CDR3 runs 14 residues. DNA of the CDR3: TGTGCCAGCAGCGGTGGTAATAGAGGGAATGAGCAGTTCTTC. Encoded protein: CASSGGNRGNEQFF.

V gene TRBV24-1 combines with J gene TRBJ1-6; a possible D gene is TRBD1 (6 bases). The germline V and J ends were trimmed by 3 bases and 8 bases, with 10 bases remaining between them. The germline gives CDR1 KGHDR, CDR2 SFDVKD. This CDR3 is 14 amino acids long. CDR3 in amino acids: CATSDTHRDSPLHF. The CDR3 DNA reads as TGTGCCACCAGTGATACCCACAGGGATTCACCCCTCCACTTT.

V gene TRBV4-2 combines with J gene TRBJ2-1, with 7 bases identical to TRBD2. The germline V gene has CDR1 LGHNA and CDR2 YNFKEQ. The junction had 8 bases not matched to a gene; V was cut back by 2 bases and J by 7 bases. The CDR3 sequence is 15 residues long. CDR3 protein: CASSQLGLGGNEQFF. The CDR3 DNA sequence: TGTGCCAGCAGCCAACTAGGACTGGGGGGGAATGAGCAGTTCTTC.

The table lists this clonotype with a few counts. The rearrangement uses TRBV28 and TRBJ2-5; 15 bases are shared with TRBD2. From germline, CDR1 is MDHEN and CDR2 SYDVKM. This CDR3 has 16 residues. With 6 bases clipped from V and 5 bases from J, the junction kept 7 bases outside the gene matches. CDR3 DNA sequence: TGTGCCAGCAGGATGGGGACTAGCGGGGGGTTTGAGACCCAGTACTTC. This codes for CASRMGTSGGFETQYF.

The chain combines TRBV2 with TRBJ2-3, with 7 bases fitting TRBD2. The CDR3 has 13 residues. The junction had 3 bases not matched to a gene; V was cut back by 7 bases and J by 2 bases. Germline assignment: CDR1 SNHLY and CDR2 FYNNEI. The CDR3 nucleotides are TGTGCCAGCAACGGGGGGTACACAGATACGCAGTATTTT. This translates into CASNGGYTDTQYF.

The chain combines TRBV19 with TRBJ2-7; 9 bases line up with TRBD2. The CDR3 consists of 15 residues. Unmatched junction bases numbered 8, after V lost 7 bases and J lost 1 base. Germline assignment: CDR1 LNHDA and CDR2 SQIVND (reference sequence). As DNA, the CDR3 is TGTGCCAGTACCGGACTTCTAGCGGGGTCCTACGAGCAGTACGTC. Its protein is CASTGLLAGSYEQYV.

The chain uses TRBV5-1 and TRBJ2-3; maybe TRBD2 (7 bases). This CDR3 is 16 amino acids long. The V gene's germline CDR1 is SGHRS and CDR2 YFSETQ. Trimming stripped 0 bases from V and 4 bases from J, with 15 bases between. The DNA for the CDR3 is TGCGCCAGCAGCTTGGGGGGGGGCCCCCTCGCAGATACGCAGTATTTT. Its translation is CASSLGGGPLADTQYF.

This clonotype has a handful of counts. The rearrangement joins TRBV12-3 or TRBV12-4 to TRBJ1-2; 7 positions match TRBD1. V dropped 3 bases and J dropped 7; count of bases not matched to a gene: 8. This CDR3 region has 14 residues. The CDR3 DNA sequence: TGTGCCAGCAGTTTCGGCAGGGGGGATCGTGGCTACACCTTC. Translation gives CASSFGRGDRGYTF.

The V gene is TRBV12-3 or TRBV12-4, the J gene TRBJ1-2; 9 bases match TRBD1. The CDR3 consists of 16 residues. Trimming at V came to 6 bases and at J to 4 bases, leaving 12 bases not matched to a gene. For the CDR3, the DNA is TGTGCCAGCAGCTTCGGTCCCGGGACAGGGACCTATGGCTACACCTTC. This codes for CASSFGPGTGTYGYTF.

The rearrangement links TRBV7-9 to TRBJ2-3, with D unresolved. Germline CDR1 reads SEHNR; CDR2 reads FQNEAQ (reference sequence). V was cut by 3 bases and J by 5 bases, with 6 bases left in between. The CDR3 runs to 12 residues. The CDR3 DNA reads TGTGCCAGCAGCTTCTGGGGAGATACGCAGTATTTT. Amino acid sequence: CASSFWGDTQYF.

The DNA for the CDR3 is TGCAGTGCGTCGAAGAATGAGCAGTTCTTC. Encoded protein: CSASKNEQFF. V usage is TRBV20-1 and J usage is TRBJ2-1; D gene ambiguous. Germline CDR1 DFQATT, CDR2 SNEGSKA (reference sequence). The CDR3 runs to 10 residues. Trimming removed 6 bases from V and 7 bases from J, with 7 bases in between.

CDR3 DNA sequence: TGTGCCAGCACCTTCCGGACAGGCGCCTATGGCTACACCTTC. It translates to CASTFRTGAYGYTF. The gene calls are TRBV21-1 and TRBJ1-2; the table gives TRBD1 as D, unverified against the DNA. TRBV21-1 is designated a pseudogene. The CDR3 loop spans 14 amino acids.

This clonotype came up many times. The V gene is TRBV7-9, the J gene TRBJ2-3, with 7 bases matching TRBD1. Per the germline V gene, CDR1 is SEHNR and CDR2 is FQNEAQ (reference sequence). V shed 5 bases and J 0 bases; nucleotides not matched to a gene: 8. The CDR3 has 16 residues. The CDR3: CASSPGTDFSTDTQYF. The CDR3 DNA reads as TGTGCCAGCAGCCCTGGGACAGACTTTAGCACAGATACGCAGTATTTT.

This clonotype showed up many times. Germline and junction disagree at one end, which may indicate a read error. The rearrangement links TRBV5-1 to TRBJ2-5; a weak D match, TRBD1 (6 bases). Germline V CDR1 and CDR2: SGHRS, YFSETQ. This CDR3 comprises 13 residues. CDR3 loop: CASSFGQQETQYF. Here the CDR3 DNA reads TGTGCCAGCAGCTTCGGACAGCAAGAGACCCAGTACTTC.